The 9 T cell receptor beta chains below all came from one sample that was sequenced in a study of cytomegalovirus exposure and HLA in healthy donors. PCR amplification relied on 60 Vbeta primers (plus 13 Jbeta primers). The repertoire was sequenced with immunoSEQ multiplex PCR; TCRdb's copy has only in-frame clones and lacks some. The table lists roughly 140,000 clones, around 79% of them singletons. Sequences were obtained from PBMCs. Every receptor here comes from a woman aged 40 to 55 in good health and CMV-seropositive.

The gene calls are TRBV2 and TRBJ2-5, with 7 positions matching TRBD2. CDR1 and CDR2 from the germline V gene are SNHLY and FYNNEI. The V and J ends lost 10 bases and 5 bases, in that order; junction bases with no gene match: 4. This CDR3 comprises 11 residues. As DNA, the CDR3 is TGTGCCACCGAGGGAGGGGAGACCCAGTACTTC. It specifies CATEGGETQYF.

The chain uses TRBV6-6 and TRBJ2-1; 16 bases match TRBD2. The V gene's germline CDR1 is MNHNY and CDR2 SVGAGI (reference sequence). With 5 bases clipped from V and 7 bases from J, the junction kept 2 bases outside the gene matches. The CDR3 loop spans 15 amino acids. This chain's CDR3 is CASSTGLAGGNEQFF. The CDR3 DNA is TGTGCCAGCAGTACGGGACTAGCGGGGGGGAATGAGCAGTTCTTC.

CDR3 sequence: CASRQMLPYKNIQYF. CDR3 sequence (DNA): TGTGCCAGCAGACAGATGCTACCCTACAAAAACATTCAGTACTTC. The chain has TRBV21-1 and TRBJ2-4; the D call of TRBD1 is as the table states it, not checked on the DNA. TRBV21-1 is an annotated pseudogene. The CDR3 covers 15 residues.

The chain recombines TRBV12-2 with TRBJ1-5; the table's D gene call, TRBD1, was not cross checked with the DNA. TRBV12-2 is given as a pseudogene. The CDR3 contains 18 residues. The CDR3 loop is CASRKKGRTEGRNQPQHF. The CDR3 DNA reads TGTGCAAGTCGCAAGAAAGGACGGACAGAGGGTCGGAATCAGCCCCAGCATTTT.

The chain carries TRBV21-1 and TRBJ2-3; the D call of TRBD2 is as the table states it, not checked on the DNA. TRBV21-1 is a known pseudogene. The CDR3 covers 12 residues. The CDR3 DNA is TGTGCCAGCAGCCTACTGTGCTATACGCAGTATTTT. This sequence encodes CASSLLCYTQYF.

In its sample, this clone was seen once. The CDR3 spells CASSNRADYEQYF. As DNA, the CDR3 is TGTGCCAGCAGTAACAGGGCTGACTACGAGCAGTACTTC. This chain links TRBV2 with TRBJ2-7, with D perhaps matching TRBD1 (6 bases). The CDR3 is 13 amino acids. The V gene lost 5 bases and the J gene lost 3 bases, with 11 bases spanning the gap. CDR1 and CDR2 (germline): SNHLY, FYNNEI.

The V and J genes are TRBV28 and TRBJ1-1, with D uncertain. The V end was cut by 5 bases, the J end by 8 bases, with 9 bases between. Germline CDR1 and CDR2: MDHEN and SYDVKM. The CDR3 has 11 residues. The CDR3 DNA sequence: TGTGCCAGCAGTCCCCTAGCGGAAGCTTTCTTT. Translation: CASSPLAEAFF. Supplemented by reference TRBV28 and TRBJ1-1, the full variable domain reads DVKVTQSSRYLVKRTGEKVFLECVQDMDHENMFWYRQDPGLGLRLIYFSYDVKMKEKGDIPEGYSVSREKKERFSLILESASTNQTSMYLCASSPLAEAFFGQGTRLTVV.

In DNA form, the CDR3 reads TGTGCCACCAGCAGAGATCAGGTTTCCATTCAGTACTTC. Translated: CATSRDQVSIQYF. V is TRBV15 and J is TRBJ2-4; D gene unclear. The CDR3 has 13 residues. The V end lost 0 bases, the J end lost 9 bases, and 9 bases lay between the germline ends. Germline V gives CDR1 LNHNV, CDR2 YYDKDF (reference sequence).

The J gene is TRBJ2-5, the V gene TRBV2; 9 bases fit TRBD2. The CDR3 spans 15 residues. The germline CDR1 and CDR2 sequences are SNHLY and FYNNEI. Trimming cost V 3 bases and J 5 bases; bases outside gene matches: 7. CDR3 region: CASSEERGAGETQYF. The CDR3 nucleotides read TGTGCCAGCAGTGAGGAGCGGGGGGCCGGGGAGACCCAGTACTTC.